The 8 T cell receptor beta chains given below trace back to one sample, sequenced in a study of shared clonotypes between healthy human individuals. Profiled with immunoSEQ multiplex PCR; TCRdb holds only in-frame clones, not every one. This table holds a few million clones, approximately 94% found once. Sequencing input: naive CD4+ T cells sorted from blood. The subset is: CD45RA+ positively selected. Every receptor here comes from a man aged 18 to 35 in good health.

This chain connects TRBV14 to TRBJ1-2; D is undetermined. V was pared by 2 bases and J by 8 bases, with 12 bases between. CDR3 length equals 13 residues. CDR1 is SGHDN, CDR2 FVKESK, per germline. The CDR3 is CASSQRQGDGYTF. The CDR3 DNA reads TGTGCCAGCAGCCAACGACAAGGAGACGGCTACACCTTC.

With regard to this clone: Other DNA variants within this sample encode the same CDR3. The V call is TRBV6-5, the J call TRBJ2-7, with 10 bases lining up with TRBD2. There are 12 residues in the CDR3. V lost 6 bases to trimming and J lost 6 bases; unmatched junction nucleotides: 2. The germline gives CDR1 MNHEY, CDR2 SVGAGI. The CDR3 is CASSRTSGEQYF. The CDR3 DNA sequence: TGTGCCAGCAGCAGGACTAGCGGCGAGCAGTACTTC.

The chain links TRBV19 to TRBJ2-2; a possible D gene is TRBD1 (6 bases). Per the germline V gene, CDR1 is LNHDA and CDR2 is SQIVND (reference sequence). The CDR3 covers 14 residues. V lost 9 bases, J lost 3 bases, and 14 bases lay in between. The CDR3 nucleotides read TGTGCCAGCCACTGGGACACCTACACCGGGGAGCTGTTTTTT. This codes for CASHWDTYTGELFF. Combining the CDR3 with reference TRBV19 and TRBJ2-2 gives the whole variable domain DGGITQSPKYLFRKEGQNVTLSCEQNLNHDAMYWYRQDPGQGLRLIYYSQIVNDFQKGDIAEGYSVSREKKESFPLTVTSAQKNPTAFYLCASHWDTYTGELFFGEGSRLTVL.

This chain connects TRBV18 to TRBJ1-6; 7 nucleotides agree with TRBD1. CDR3 length: 14 residues. CDR1 is KGHSH and CDR2 is LQKENI in the germline V gene. The V gene end was trimmed by 4 bases and the J gene end by 8 bases; junction bases not matched to a gene: 5. The CDR3 protein is CASSQTGSDSPLHF. The CDR3 coding sequence is TGTGCCAGCTCACAGACAGGGTCCGATTCACCCCTCCACTTT.

This clone was recorded only once. In the same sample, other DNA sequences code for this CDR3. This chain joins TRBV10-3 and TRBJ2-5; TRBD1 matches at 9 bases. In germline, CDR1 is ENHRY, CDR2 SYGVKD. The V gene end was trimmed by 10 bases and the J gene end by 5 bases; junction bases not matched to a gene: 2. The CDR3 covers 11 residues. The CDR3 here is CATGQGETQYF. CDR3 nucleotide sequence: TGTGCCACAGGACAGGGGGAGACCCAGTACTTC.

This chain uses TRBV19 with TRBJ1-1; the D gene is possibly TRBD1 (6 bases). The V gene lost 5 bases and the J gene lost 5 bases, with 15 bases spanning the gap. Germline V lookup: CDR1 LNHDA, CDR2 SQIVND (reference sequence). This CDR3 contains 14 residues. The CDR3 sequence: CASSLTRGDTEAFF. In nucleotides, the CDR3 is TGTGCCAGTAGTCTCACCAGGGGAGATACTGAAGCTTTCTTT.

The V gene is TRBV6-5, the J gene TRBJ2-7; D may be TRBD1 (5 bases). Trimming took 6 bases from V and 7 from J, leaving 10 bases between them. The CDR3 length is 11 residues. CDR1 is MNHEY and CDR2 is SVGAGI in the germline V gene. DNA for the CDR3: TGTGCCAGCAGCCGACAGCAAGAGCAGTACTTC. Its protein is CASSRQQEQYF.

V is TRBV5-1 and J is TRBJ2-7, with 7 bases identical to TRBD1. There are 14 residues in the CDR3. The J segment lost 3 bases and the V segment lost 4 bases, leaving 7 bases of the junction unmatched. From germline, CDR1 is SGHRS and CDR2 YFSETQ. The CDR3 DNA sequence: TGCGCCAGCAGCGCCGACTCAGGGGGCTACGAGCAGTACTTC. Its translation: CASSADSGGYEQYF.